These T cell receptor beta chains were read from a single sample in a study of cytomegalovirus exposure and HLA in healthy donors. Produced via immunoSEQ multiplex PCR; TCRdb's table is partial and in-frame only. This table has some 120,000 clones, 8.5% to 9% appearing once. Sequencing was done on a sample of PBMCs. The source of these receptors is a woman in her forties in good health and CMV-seropositive. CDR3s include the opening cysteine and the closing phenylalanine or tryptophan. The order of the fields is V gene, D gene, clone size, J gene, CDR3 DNA, CDR3 protein. D genes are given only for firm matches. Expanded clones are given a class, and other clones once, few, many or no size at all.

>TRBV6-6|-|few|TRBJ1-2
TGTGCCAGCAGTCCTACCTTCTCGGCTAACTATGGCTACACCTTC
CASSPTFSANYGYTF
>TRBV11-2|TRBD1|few|TRBJ1-1
TGTGCCAGCAGCCCCGGGACAGGGTGGGCGAGAGCTTTCTTT
CASSPGTGWARAFF
>TRBV10-3|-|few|TRBJ2-6
TGTGCCATCAGTGAGTACGGGGCTGGGGCCAACGTCCTGACTTTC
CAISEYGAGANVLTF
>TRBV5-4|-|few|TRBJ1-2
TGTGCCAGCAGCTTACCAGCTAACTATGGCTACACCTTC
CASSLPANYGYTF
>TRBV5-1|TRBD1|-|TRBJ2-7
TGCGCCAGCAGTCGGAGTACCTGGGCAGGGGGTCTTGGGTCTACTGGCGAGCAGTACTTC
CASSRSTWAGGLGSTGEQYF
>TRBV15|TRBD1|few|TRBJ1-4
TGTGCCACCAGCAAGGACAGGGGAGGGGGTAATGAAAAACTGTTTTTT
CATSKDRGGGNEKLFF
>TRBV18|-|-|TRBJ1-5
TGTGCCAGCTCACCAGACGCAGGGCGGCGTCAGCCCCAGCATTTT
CASSPDAGRRQPQHF
>TRBV6-1|-|-|TRBJ1-1
TGTGCCAGTCGGGCGACAGTCCGGAACACTGAAGCTTTCTTT
CASRATVRNTEAFF
>TRBV5-1|-|few|TRBJ1-4
TGCGCCAGCAGCGGGGGAGGGACTAATGAAAAACTGTTTTTT
CASSGGGTNEKLFF
>TRBV7-9|-|-|TRBJ2-2
TGTGCCAGCAGCTTAGGAACCAGAACGAACACCGGGGAGCTGTTTTTT
CASSLGTRTNTGELFF
>TRBV4-1|TRBD1|few|TRBJ1-6
TGCGCCAGCAGCCAAGGGGGACAGGGGGGCTATAATTCACCCCTCCACTTT
CASSQGGQGGYNSPLHF
>TRBV29-1|-|-|TRBJ2-1
TGCAGCGTTGCTCTATCGGGGTGGGCTCGGAGGAATGAGCAGTTCTTC
CSVALSGWARRNEQFF
>TRBV29-1|-|-|TRBJ2-7
TGCAGCGTTGAAGTACGGGGGTTTACCTACGAGCAGTACTTC
CSVEVRGFTYEQYF
>TRBV19|TRBD2|-|TRBJ2-3
TGTGCCAGTAGTGGGACTAGCGGGGGGGCAGATACGCAGTATTTT
CASSGTSGGADTQYF
>TRBV9|TRBD1|-|TRBJ1-1
TGTGCCAGCAGCGTGTCCCACAGGGGATTTACTGAAGCTTTCTTT
CASSVSHRGFTEAFF